These 32 T cell receptor beta chains came from one sample sequenced in a study of blood T cells in healthy people across ages. It was with a sample-barcoded 5' primer and a J-beta primer mix that a second PCR of about 6 to 11 cycles was run. TCRdb re-derived calls from the 5' RACE reads in MiXCR, one entry per CDR3 protein. The table has 850,000 to 1,300,000 distinct CDR3 sequences, more than 40% seen once. Sequenced input: blood. Receptors were obtained from an older woman in good health.

This clonotype appeared a single time. The chain carries TRBV30 and TRBJ2-6; a possible D gene is TRBD1 (6 bases). CDR1 and CDR2 (germline): GTSNPN, SVGIG (reference sequence). The ends were cut back, 3 bases at V and 2 bases at J, with 8 bases in the middle. The CDR3 consists of 14 residues. CDR3 region: CAWSRQAGANVLTF. For the CDR3, the DNA is TGTGCCTGGAGCCGACAGGCTGGGGCCAACGTCCTGACTTTC.

The chain combines TRBV15 with TRBJ2-2; the D is unclear. Germline V CDR1 and CDR2: LNHNV, YYDKDF (reference sequence). V was pared by 3 bases and J by 1 base, with 0 bases between. CDR3 length: 12 residues. CDR3 sequence reads: CATSRNTGELFF. The CDR3 DNA reads TGTGCCACCAGCAGGAACACCGGGGAGCTGTTTTTT.

Comment on this clonotype: The junction and the germline gene differ at one end; a read error may be behind it. V usage is TRBV5-5 and J usage is TRBJ1-2; TRBD1 matches at 10 bases. The germline gives CDR1 SGHKS, CDR2 YYEKEE (reference sequence). This CDR3 contains 16 residues. The CDR3 loop is CVSSSFKTGGIDGYTF. CDR3 coding DNA: TGTGTCAGCAGCTCGTTTAAGACAGGGGGCATCGATGGCTACACCTTC. The variable domain in full, completed from reference TRBV5-5 and TRBJ1-2, reads DAGVTQSPTHLIKTRGQQVTLRCSPISGHKSVSWYQQVLGQGPQFIFQYYEKEERGRGNFPDRFSARQFPNYSSELNVNALLLGDSALYLCVSSSFKTGGIDGYTFGSGTRLTVV.

The chain joins TRBV28 to TRBJ1-5, with 7 nucleotides matching TRBD1. Trimming at V came to 3 bases and at J to 4 bases, leaving 3 bases not matched to a gene. The CDR3 runs 14 residues. The germline CDR1 and CDR2 sequences are MDHEN and SYDVKM. The CDR3 coding sequence is TGTGCCAGCAGTTTCTACAGGGGTAATCAGCCCCAGCATTTT. Amino acid sequence: CASSFYRGNQPQHF. Full variable domain (rest looked up from reference TRBV28 and TRBJ1-5): DVKVTQSSRYLVKRTGEKVFLECVQDMDHENMFWYRQDPGLGLRLIYFSYDVKMKEKGDIPEGYSVSREKKERFSLILESASTNQTSMYLCASSFYRGNQPQHFGDGTRLSIL.

This clonotype was recorded a few times. The rearrangement joins TRBV20-1 to TRBJ2-5, with D perhaps being TRBD1 or TRBD2 (5 bases each). In germline, CDR1 is DFQATT, CDR2 SNEGSKA (reference sequence). The CDR3 spans 13 residues. V was trimmed by 1 base and J by 3 bases, leaving 9 bases between them. CDR3 region: CSARGGGEETQYF. The DNA for the CDR3 is TGCAGTGCTAGAGGTGGGGGTGAAGAGACCCAGTACTTC.

The chain couples TRBV7-9 to TRBJ2-7; 9 nucleotides align to TRBD2. The CDR3 has 15 amino acids. CDR1 is SEHNR and CDR2 is FQNEAQ in the germline V gene (reference sequence). Trimming at V came to 6 bases and at J to 0 bases, leaving 6 bases not matched to a gene. CDR3 region: CASRLAGEPSYEQYF. Here the CDR3 DNA reads TGTGCCAGCAGACTAGCGGGTGAACCCTCCTACGAGCAGTACTTC.

The chain joins TRBV6-4 to TRBJ2-6; 8 bases agree with TRBD1. Trimming at V came to 0 bases and at J to 1 base, leaving 11 bases not matched to a gene. The CDR3 is 20 residues long. Germline CDR1 reads MRHNA; CDR2 reads SNTAGT. The CDR3 here is CASSDSHSRGLGSGANVLTF. The CDR3 DNA reads as TGTGCCAGCAGTGACTCGCACTCCAGGGGGCTAGGGTCTGGGGCCAACGTCCTGACTTTC.

The CDR3 coding sequence is TGTGCCAGCAGCCCCTCTGGGGACTCACCCACAGATACGCAGTATTTT. This translates into CASSPSGDSPTDTQYF. V usage is TRBV4-2 and J usage is TRBJ2-3, with D possibly TRBD2 on 6 matching bases. CDR1 is LGHNA and CDR2 is YNFKEQ in the germline V gene. V was trimmed by 4 bases and J by 2 bases, leaving 16 bases between them. CDR3 length: 16 residues.

V usage is TRBV7-9 and J usage is TRBJ2-7, with TRBD1 identical over 9 bases. J lost 2 bases, V lost 3 bases, and 5 bases had no gene match. The germline CDR1 and CDR2 sequences are SEHNR and FQNEAQ (reference sequence). This CDR3 is built from 15 residues. CDR3 amino acids: CASSFPGDRAYEQYF. The CDR3 DNA is TGTGCCAGCAGCTTCCCCGGGGACAGGGCCTACGAGCAGTACTTC.

The V gene is TRBV29-1, the J gene TRBJ2-4; D gene ambiguous. The J call may be incorrect, as the DNA end agrees better with TRBJ2-7. In germline, CDR1 is SQVTM, CDR2 ANQGSEA. The CDR3 sequence is 11 residues long. The CDR3 loop is CSVLDPYEQYF. As DNA, the CDR3 is TGCAGCGTTCTGGACCCGTACGAGCAGTACTTC.

A few counts support this clonotype. The chain combines TRBV20-1 with TRBJ2-5, with 13 bases that match TRBD2. V was clipped by 6 bases and J by 1 base; unmatched bases: 8. Germline CDR1 DFQATT, CDR2 SNEGSKA (reference sequence). CDR3 length: 16 amino acids. The CDR3 region is CSAHRLAGGSQETQYF. CDR3 DNA: TGCAGTGCCCATCGACTAGCGGGAGGTTCCCAAGAGACCCAGTACTTC.

This clonotype has a single count. CDR3 region: CASSLDNTGRNEKLFF. In DNA form, the CDR3 reads TGTGCCAGCAGCTTAGACAACACAGGACGAAATGAAAAACTGTTTTTT. V and J are TRBV7-9 and TRBJ1-4; TRBD1 is a possible D gene (5 bases). Trimming cost V 1 base and J 5 bases, with 14 bases left between them. CDR1 and CDR2 (germline): SEHNR, FQNEAQ (reference sequence). This CDR3 comprises 16 residues.

As regards this clonotype: Relative to the germline gene, one junction end is altered; a read error may explain this. The chain has TRBV7-3 and TRBJ2-1; tentative D call: TRBD2 (6 bases). The CDR3 spans 15 residues. Germline V gene sequence: CDR1 SGHTA, CDR2 FQGTGA. CDR3 sequence (DNA): TGTACCAGCAGCTCGAGCGGGCCGCCCGGCGATGAGCAGTTCTTC. Translated: CTSSSSGPPGDEQFF.

The V and J genes are TRBV12-3 or TRBV12-4 and TRBJ1-2, with D unresolved. The V and J ends lost 8 bases and 8 bases respectively, with 18 bases between them. This CDR3 is 13 amino acids long. The CDR3 coding sequence is TGTGCCAGCCGTGGGCACCCGTTGAAGGGCTACACCTTC. It yields the protein CASRGHPLKGYTF.

As regards this clonotype: Its ends do not fully match the called genes, so a read error is possible. The V gene is TRBV29-1, the J gene TRBJ2-1, with D possibly TRBD2 on 6 matching bases. The CDR3 spans 17 residues. Germline CDR1 SQVTM, CDR2 ANQGSEA. This CDR3 is CSAEDSGVAVTYNEQFF. The CDR3 region has the DNA TGCAGCGCTGAAGATTCGGGCGTAGCGGTGACCTACAATGAGCAGTTCTTC.

This clonotype appeared many times. This sequence joins TRBV14 and TRBJ2-7; no definite D call. The CDR3 extends over 13 amino acids. CDR1 and CDR2 (germline): SGHDN, FVKESK. V dropped 4 bases and J dropped 6 bases, with 13 bases sitting between them. The CDR3 reads CASSPRTAAEQYF. In DNA, the CDR3 is TGTGCCAGCAGCCCCCGAACGGCGGCCGAGCAGTACTTC.

J is TRBJ2-6 and V is TRBV14; no reliable D call. The CDR3 has 17 residues. Trimming pared 4 bases from V and 1 base from J, leaving 14 bases between. Germline CDR1 is SGHDN and CDR2 is FVKESK. The CDR3 nucleotides read TGTGCCAGCAGCCCGTTGGGCAGGCTATCTGGGGCCAACGTCCTGACTTTC. Translation gives CASSPLGRLSGANVLTF.

The chain recombines TRBV5-4 with TRBJ2-3; D gene uncertain. This CDR3 is 13 amino acids long. V was pared by 6 bases and J by 2 bases, with 10 bases between. From germline, CDR1 is SGHNT and CDR2 YYREEE (reference sequence). This CDR3 is CASNLPHTDTQYF. The CDR3 DNA reads TGTGCCAGCAATCTCCCCCACACAGATACGCAGTATTTT.

The V call is TRBV6-5, the J call TRBJ2-2; 10 positions agree with TRBD2. Trimming cost V 7 bases and J 5 bases; bases outside gene matches: 10. The CDR3 extends over 16 amino acids. Germline values: CDR1 MNHEY, CDR2 SVGAGI. This chain's CDR3 is CASTLVGTSVTGELFF. The CDR3 DNA reads TGTGCCAGCACCCTGGTAGGGACTAGCGTTACCGGGGAGCTGTTTTTT.

The rearrangement joins TRBV6-2 or TRBV6-3 to TRBJ2-3; TRBD2 might be the D (6 bases). Between the trimmed V and J ends, which lost 5 bases and 14 bases, there was a span of 17 bases. This CDR3 has 12 residues. Germline CDR1 MNHEY, CDR2 SVGEGT. The CDR3 reads CASSRGDVKVYF. Written as DNA, the CDR3 is TGTGCCAGCAGTCGCGGGGACGTTAAAGTGTATTTT.

Ten or more counts support this clonotype. The genes are TRBV6-5 and TRBJ2-3; no clear D. The germline V and J ends were trimmed by 5 bases and 6 bases, with 12 bases remaining between them. The length of the CDR3 is 13 residues. Per germline, CDR1 MNHEY and CDR2 SVGAGI. CDR3 sequence: CASSAWQSDTQYF. The CDR3 DNA is TGTGCCAGCAGTGCGTGGCAGAGTGATACGCAGTATTTT.

The chain employs TRBV10-3 and TRBJ2-1; TRBD1 is a possible D gene (6 bases). The CDR3 has 13 amino acids. Trimming pared 5 bases from V and 4 bases from J, leaving 9 bases between. CDR1 and CDR2 (germline): ENHRY, SYGVKD. DNA of the CDR3: TGTGCCATCAGTTCGGACAGATACAATGAGCAGTTCTTC. This codes for CAISSDRYNEQFF.

The gene calls are TRBV12-3 or TRBV12-4 and TRBJ2-5; 11 bases are shared with TRBD2. The trim removed 3 bases at V and 5 bases at J, leaving 11 bases unmatched. The CDR3 runs 17 residues. CDR3 in DNA: TGTGCCAGCAGTTTGGGGACTAGCGGACCGTTAGGGGAGACCCAGTACTTC. As protein: CASSLGTSGPLGETQYF.

This clonotype was counted between two and nine times. The V and J genes are TRBV10-2 and TRBJ2-3; possibly TRBD2 for D (5 bases). Trimming pared 6 bases from V and 6 bases from J, leaving 13 bases between. The germline CDR1 and CDR2 sequences are WSHSY and SAAADI. This CDR3 region has 13 residues. CDR3 nucleotide sequence: TGCGCCAGCAGGAAACTAGGCCCCGATACGCAGTATTTT. Translated: CASRKLGPDTQYF.

The CDR3 is CASSQDGLAGPSSYNEQFF. The CDR3 DNA reads as TGCGCCAGCAGCCAAGATGGGTTAGCGGGGCCAAGCTCCTACAATGAGCAGTTCTTC. V gene TRBV4-3 combines with J gene TRBJ2-1; 8 nucleotides align to TRBD2. Germline CDR1 and CDR2: LGHNA and YSLEER. This CDR3 region has 19 residues. V dropped 0 bases and J dropped 0; count of bases not matched to a gene: 10.

The chain uses TRBV5-1 and TRBJ2-5; D gene unclear. The CDR3 extends over 14 amino acids. With 0 bases removed from V and 7 bases from J, the gap between germline ends came to 13 bases. CDR1 is SGHRS, CDR2 YFSETQ, per germline. The CDR3 DNA follows: TGCGCCAGCAGCTTGGGACGCGAGCTAACGACCCAGTACTTC. It encodes CASSLGRELTTQYF.

The V gene is TRBV2, the J gene TRBJ2-3; D call uncertain. V was cut by 6 bases and J by 0 bases, with 13 bases left in between. Germline CDR1 is SNHLY and CDR2 is FYNNEI. The CDR3 runs 15 residues. In nucleotides, the CDR3 is TGTGCCAGCAGAGCACTCCGTGGTAGCACAGATACGCAGTATTTT. This translates into CASRALRGSTDTQYF.

As to this clonotype: At one end the junction does not follow the germline gene, possibly because of a read error. The chain recombines TRBV20-1 with TRBJ1-2; D perhaps matches TRBD1 (5 bases). Germline loops: CDR1 DFQATT, CDR2 SNEGSKA (reference sequence). The CDR3 covers 18 residues. CDR3 sequence: CGAISAPESGKVNYGYTF. The DNA for the CDR3 is TGCGGTGCTATCTCCGCGCCGGAGTCAGGGAAAGTGAACTATGGCTACACCTTC.

Comment on this clonotype: One junction end disagrees with the germline gene, perhaps due to a read error. The chain carries TRBV7-8 and TRBJ2-1; tentatively, D is TRBD1 (6 bases). The length of the CDR3 is 16 residues. The germline V gene encodes CDR1 SGHVS and CDR2 FQNEAQ. CDR3 region: CASSPQDRYSYSEQFF. The DNA of the CDR3 is TGTGCCAGCAGCCCCCAAGACAGGTACTCCTACAGTGAGCAGTTCTTC.

For this clonotype: This may be a read error: a much more frequent sequence differs by one nucleotide. CDR3 bases: TGCAGTGTTAGACATCGGGGGGAGACCCAGTACTTC. It encodes CSVRHRGETQYF. The V gene is TRBV20-1, the J gene TRBJ2-4; D possibly corresponds to TRBD2 (6 bases). The J call is doubtful: the DNA matches TRBJ2-5 better. Germline CDR1 is DFQATT and CDR2 is SNEGSKA (reference sequence). This CDR3 has 12 amino acids.

This clonotype has just a few counts. The rearrangement uses TRBV29-1 and TRBJ2-3; 8 bases align to TRBD1. CDR3 size: 15 residues. V shed 5 bases and J 0 bases; nucleotides not matched to a gene: 7. The germline gives CDR1 SQVTM, CDR2 ANQGSEA. The CDR3 sequence: CSVSRTGTSTDTQYF. DNA for the CDR3: TGCAGCGTTTCCAGGACAGGGACTAGCACAGATACGCAGTATTTT.

This chain connects TRBV27 to TRBJ2-7; a weak D match, TRBD1 (5 bases). This CDR3 has 14 residues. V was pared by 5 bases and J by 2 bases, with 13 bases between. Germline CDR1 reads MNHEY; CDR2 reads SMNVEV (reference sequence). The CDR3 here is CASSPQGFPYEQYF. CDR3 nucleotide sequence: TGTGCCAGCAGTCCTCAGGGATTCCCCTACGAGCAGTACTTC.